Shown below are 12 T cell receptor beta chains from a single sample sequenced in a study of blood T cell repertoires in COVID-19. Libraries were prepared by immunoSEQ multiplex PCR; TCRdb keeps only in-frame clonotypes and omits some of them. The repertoire has about 300,000 clones, roughly 85% of them found once; the top ten carry 2.5% to 3%. Sequencing used PBMCs or T cells enriched from blood (not recorded which). These receptors were taken from a woman between 50 and 59 years old who had recovered from COVID-19.

CDR3 region: CASSSRNSATDTQYF. DNA of the CDR3: TGTGCCAGCAGCTCCCGGAATAGCGCGACAGATACGCAGTATTTT. The chain joins TRBV11-2 to TRBJ2-3; D perhaps matches TRBD2 (5 bases). The V end was cut by 4 bases, the J end by 3 bases, with 14 bases between. Germline V CDR1 and CDR2: SGHAT, FQNNGV. The CDR3 loop spans 15 amino acids.

V is TRBV6-2 or TRBV6-3 and J is TRBJ1-1, with D unresolved. CDR1 is MNHEY, CDR2 SVGEGT, per germline. V was cut by 2 bases and J by 1 base, with 5 bases left in between. The CDR3 consists of 13 residues. DNA for the CDR3: TGTGCCAGCAGTTACACAGAGAACACTGAAGCTTTCTTT. The encoded protein is CASSYTENTEAFF.

V and J are TRBV9 and TRBJ1-4; maybe TRBD1 (6 bases). The CDR3 runs 15 residues. The V end was cut by 2 bases, the J end by 4 bases, with 12 bases between. Germline V gene lookup returns CDR1 SGDLS and CDR2 YYNGEE. This chain's CDR3 is CASSVATGFNEKLFF. The CDR3 DNA sequence: TGTGCCAGCAGCGTTGCGACAGGATTTAATGAAAAACTGTTTTTT.

This clone was counted a single time. V usage is TRBV19 and J usage is TRBJ2-3; D perhaps matches TRBD1 (6 bases). This CDR3 is built from 18 residues. Trimming pared 1 base from V and 4 bases from J, leaving 21 bases between. Germline V CDR1 and CDR2: LNHDA, SQIVND (reference sequence). CDR3 DNA: TGTGCCAGTAGTATAGCCGCCCGGGGCAGGGGAGCGGCAGATACGCAGTATTTT. Translating gives CASSIAARGRGAADTQYF.

The CDR3 DNA reads TGTGCCAGCAGTTTATGGGGACAGGGGGGACTAGCGGGGGAGTTGCTGAACGAGCAGTACTTC. Its protein is CASSLWGQGGLAGELLNEQYF. V usage is TRBV27 and J usage is TRBJ2-7; the match to TRBD2 covers 14 bases. The CDR3 totals 21 residues. V was pared by 1 base and J by 5 bases, with 19 bases of the junction left unmatched. Germline lookup yields CDR1 MNHEY and CDR2 SMNVEV (reference sequence).

This clone was picked up one time. This chain joins TRBV2 and TRBJ1-5; 10 nucleotides align to TRBD1. Germline loops: CDR1 SNHLY, CDR2 FYNNEI. V was clipped by 8 bases and J by 5 bases; unmatched bases: 9. The length of the CDR3 is 15 residues. The CDR3 DNA follows: TGTGCCAGCGGAGGGGACAGGGGAACAGATCAGCCCCAGCATTTT. Its protein is CASGGDRGTDQPQHF.

The chain recombines TRBV19 with TRBJ1-1, with no clear D. V was cut by 6 bases and J by 2 bases, with 13 bases left in between. The CDR3 is 14 residues long. Germline V lookup: CDR1 LNHDA, CDR2 SQIVND (reference sequence). This chain's CDR3 is CASSELGSNTEAFF. The CDR3, as DNA: TGTGCCAGTAGCGAGCTTGGGAGTAACACTGAAGCTTTCTTT. Looking up the rest from reference TRBV19 and TRBJ1-1 gives the full variable domain: DGGITQSPKYLFRKEGQNVTLSCEQNLNHDAMYWYRQDPGQGLRLIYYSQIVNDFQKGDIAEGYSVSREKKESFPLTVTSAQKNPTAFYLCASSELGSNTEAFFGQGTRLTVV.

This rearrangement joins TRBV3-1 (or the pseudogene TRBV3-2) to TRBJ2-7, with 9 bases lining up with TRBD1. With 4 bases clipped from V and 5 bases from J, the junction kept 6 bases outside the gene matches. This CDR3 spans 14 amino acids. Per germline, CDR1 LGHDT and CDR2 YNNKEL (reference sequence). The CDR3 sequence: CASSLQGASDEQYF. The CDR3, as DNA: TGTGCCAGCAGCCTACAGGGGGCGAGTGACGAGCAGTACTTC.

CDR3 sequence: CASRETTGSPTSGNYEQYF. The CDR3, as DNA: TGTGCCAGCCGAGAAACTACAGGGTCCCCGACTAGCGGGAACTACGAGCAGTACTTC. This chain uses TRBV4-2 with TRBJ2-7, with 11 nucleotides matching TRBD2. This CDR3 is 19 amino acids long. With V trimmed by 8 bases and J by 3 bases, 21 bases remained unmatched. Per germline, CDR1 LGHNA and CDR2 YNFKEQ.

J is TRBJ1-5 and V is TRBV27; D possibly corresponds to TRBD1 (6 bases). Germline CDR1 reads MNHEY; CDR2 reads SMNVEV (reference sequence). The CDR3 contains 16 residues. Trimming shortened V by 5 bases and J by 3 bases, and 17 bases separated the two germline ends. CDR3 residues: CASSARGQGFNQPQHF. Here the CDR3 DNA reads TGTGCCAGCAGTGCTAGAGGGCAGGGGTTCAATCAGCCCCAGCATTTT.

The rearrangement uses TRBV6-5 and TRBJ1-5; 7 bases map to TRBD1. Germline CDR1 MNHEY, CDR2 SVGAGI. The length of the CDR3 is 15 residues. Unmatched junction bases numbered 9, after V lost 6 bases and J lost 4 bases. CDR3 bases: TGTGCCAGCAGAACAGGGGAATTAGGGAATCAGCCCCAGCATTTT. Translated, it gives CASRTGELGNQPQHF.

This chain uses TRBV6-1 with TRBJ2-3; D not resolved. V was cut by 2 bases and J by 2 bases, with 11 bases left in between. Germline CDR1 reads MNHNS; CDR2 reads SASEGT. The CDR3 runs to 15 residues. The CDR3 reads CASSEITHFTDTQYF. In nucleotides, the CDR3 is TGTGCCAGCAGTGAAATAACACATTTCACAGATACGCAGTATTTT.